The entry below gives a single TCR beta chain sequence along with its context. Original processing methods: Reference gene primer amplification gave estimated nucleated cell counts. Clones were sequenced by immunoSEQ multiplex PCR, and TCRdb holds only the in-frame ones, with some missing. V, J and clone size are those of that table, while D and trimming were read from the DNA. The sample yields just under 55,000 clones, approximately 90% seen once. The entry originates in a study of blood T cell repertoires in COVID-19. The TCR was taken from a man aged 45-60 years with acute or convalescent COVID-19. Sequencing was carried out using peripheral blood.

CDR3 in DNA: TGTGCCAGCTCAGCTTTACTAGCGGGAGAGATTAAAGATACGCAGTATTTT. The encoded protein is CASSALLAGEIKDTQYF. The J gene is TRBJ2-3, the V gene TRBV18, with 11 bases fitting TRBD2. CDR1 is KGHSH and CDR2 is LQKENI in the germline V gene. This CDR3 region has 17 residues. J lost 5 bases, V lost 5 bases, and 12 bases had no gene match. Full variable domain (missing parts from reference TRBV18 and TRBJ2-3): NAGVMQNPRHLVRRRGQEARLRCSPMKGHSHVYWYRQLPEEGLKFMVYLQKENIIDESGMPKERFSAEFPKEGPSILRIQQVVRGDSAAYFCASSALLAGEIKDTQYFGPGTRLTVL.